This TCR beta chain was found in a study of read filtering for tumor transcriptome and immune sequencing. Study summary: By R-ISS, stages I, II and III held about 8, 15 and 7 patients.

About this clonotype itself: What it binds is not known.

Molecular barcoded adaptors covering alpha/delta and beta/gamma chains were used on 400 ng RNA. TCRdb fed the reads into MiXCR, producing one record per CDR3 protein. The sample contains 35,000 to 50,000 distinct CDR3 sequences, about 20% of which appear only once. Findings of the study overall: IR-seq captured clonotypes deeper and more reliably than RNA-seq. Correlation between methods rose after single-read clonotypes were removed.

Unmatched junction bases numbered 7, after V lost 1 base and J lost 0 bases. The CDR3 is 17 amino acids. Per the germline V gene, CDR1 is MGHRA and CDR2 is YSYEKL. Sequencing was performed on a population of CD138-negative cells sorted from bone marrow. The TCR comes from a donor over 35 with multiple myeloma. The chain links TRBV4-1 to TRBJ2-5; 8 bases map to TRBD2. The CDR3 loop is CASSQGYSGEYQETQYF. CDR3 sequence (DNA): TGCGCCAGCAGCCAAGGGTATAGCGGGGAGTACCAAGAGACCCAGTACTTC.